The 32 T cell receptor beta chains listed next were all sequenced from one sample in a study of cytomegalovirus exposure and HLA in healthy donors (TCRdb year 2017). The library came from the immunoSEQ multiplex PCR assay. For the multiplex PCR, a mixture combining 60 forward primers for TCR Vbeta segments and 13 reverse primers for TCR Jbeta segments was used. Drawn from immuneACCESS, this table holds only the in-frame rearrangements with V and J called that TCRdb kept. Clones are partly lost; checked studies trace under half to an unresolved V gene and leave the rest unexplained. For this sample there are more than 150,000 clones; 78% appear just once. The ten largest clones take up 6% of the sample. Sequenced material: PBMCs. These receptors came from a woman between 25 and 40 years old in good health and CMV-seropositive.

The CDR3 loop reads CASSPTGGFFTEAFF. CDR3 coding DNA: TGTGCCAGCAGCCCAACAGGGGGCTTCTTTACTGAAGCTTTCTTT. The chain is built from TRBV5-5 and TRBJ1-1; 9 positions agree with TRBD1. The CDR3 sequence is 15 residues long. V was pared by 4 bases and J by 5 bases, with 9 bases of the junction left unmatched. From germline, CDR1 is SGHKS and CDR2 YYEKEE (reference sequence).

The V call is TRBV6-5, the J call TRBJ2-5, with a tentative D call TRBD1 (5 bases). Germline CDR1 MNHEY, CDR2 SVGAGI. Between the trimmed V and J ends, which lost 5 bases and 7 bases, there was a span of 14 bases. The CDR3 sequence is 13 residues long. CDR3 DNA: TGTGCCAGCAGTAACGGACAAAAGGGGACCCAGTACTTC. Translated, it gives CASSNGQKGTQYF.

V and J are TRBV9 and TRBJ2-5, with D unresolved. Germline CDR1 is SGDLS and CDR2 is YYNGEE. The length of the CDR3 is 14 residues. Trimming removed 0 bases at V and 4 bases at J, with 10 bases between. CDR3: CASSVGAVLETQYF. DNA of the CDR3: TGTGCCAGCAGCGTAGGGGCAGTCTTAGAGACCCAGTACTTC.

This clone was seen just once. The rearrangement links TRBV2 to TRBJ2-1, with D maybe TRBD2 (5 bases). V lost 6 bases and J 7 bases, leaving 10 bases between the germline ends. The germline V gene encodes CDR1 SNHLY and CDR2 FYNNEI. There are 12 residues in the CDR3. The CDR3 reads CASRLDENEQFF. DNA for the CDR3: TGTGCCAGCAGACTAGATGAAAATGAGCAGTTCTTC.

The chain's CDR3 is CASSSNSGRAREQYF. In DNA form, the CDR3 reads TGCGCCAGCAGCTCGAATAGCGGGAGGGCCAGGGAGCAGTACTTC. V and J are TRBV5-1 and TRBJ2-7, with TRBD2 matching over 11 bases. Unmatched junction bases numbered 9, after V lost 3 bases and J lost 7 bases. Germline loops: CDR1 SGHRS, CDR2 YFSETQ. The CDR3 covers 15 residues.

This chain uses TRBV5-1 with TRBJ2-1; 10 bases line up with TRBD2. Germline V gene data show CDR1 as SGHRS and CDR2 as YFSETQ. The trim removed 1 base at V and 4 bases at J, leaving 2 bases unmatched. The CDR3 extends over 15 amino acids. In DNA, the CDR3 is TGCGCCAGCAGCTTGACTAGCGGGGTTTACAATGAGCAGTTCTTC. It yields the protein CASSLTSGVYNEQFF. The full variable domain, rest sourced from reference TRBV5-1 and TRBJ2-1, is KAGVTQTPRYLIKTRGQQVTLSCSPISGHRSVSWYQQTPGQGLQFLFEYFSETQRNKGNFPGRFSGRQFSNSRSEMNVSTLELGDSALYLCASSLTSGVYNEQFFGPGTRLTVL.

CDR3 nucleotides: TGTGCCAGCAGCTTAGGGGCAGATGAAGCTTTCTTT. This sequence encodes CASSLGADEAFF. The chain joins TRBV7-6 to TRBJ1-1; D gene uncertain. Trimming took off 1 base at V and 7 bases at J, with 7 bases between the two ends. The germline V gene has CDR1 SGHVS and CDR2 FNYEAQ. The CDR3 is 12 amino acids.

The rearrangement links TRBV5-1 to TRBJ2-1; 10 bases agree with TRBD1. Germline trimming cut 4 bases from V and 7 bases from J; bases unmatched to any gene: 5. This CDR3 has 14 residues. The V gene's germline CDR1 is SGHRS and CDR2 YFSETQ. The DNA for the CDR3 is TGCGCCAGCAGCCCGGGACAGGGGAAGAATGAGCAGTTCTTC. Its translation: CASSPGQGKNEQFF. Supplemented by reference TRBV5-1 and TRBJ2-1, the full variable domain reads KAGVTQTPRYLIKTRGQQVTLSCSPISGHRSVSWYQQTPGQGLQFLFEYFSETQRNKGNFPGRFSGRQFSNSRSEMNVSTLELGDSALYLCASSPGQGKNEQFFGPGTRLTVL.

The CDR3 DNA reads as TGTGCCAGCAGTGCTAAGCCGGGACAGGGGGCACAGCCCCAGCATTTT. Translated, it gives CASSAKPGQGAQPQHF. The gene calls are TRBV6-1 and TRBJ1-5; TRBD1 aligns across 12 bases. Per the germline V gene, CDR1 is MNHNS and CDR2 is SASEGT. The V and J ends lost 4 bases and 7 bases, in that order; junction bases with no gene match: 8. The CDR3 has 16 amino acids.

The chain has TRBV6-6 and TRBJ2-1, with TRBD1 matching over 7 bases. The CDR3 is 14 amino acids. V was clipped by 5 bases and J by 4 bases; unmatched bases: 5. The germline CDR1 and CDR2 sequences are MNHNY and SVGAGI (reference sequence). CDR3 DNA: TGTGCCAGCAGTCCCTGGGACAGTTACAATGAGCAGTTCTTC. Protein: CASSPWDSYNEQFF.

This clone turned up a few times. V gene TRBV5-1 combines with J gene TRBJ2-7; 7 bases are shared with TRBD2. The CDR3 length is 12 residues. Germline V lookup: CDR1 SGHRS, CDR2 YFSETQ. V lost 4 bases, J lost 4 bases, and 2 bases stayed unmatched. CDR3 region: CASSTGGYEQYF. In DNA, the CDR3 is TGCGCCAGCAGCACGGGGGGATACGAGCAGTACTTC.

This clone was picked up a small number of times. The V and J genes are TRBV9 and TRBJ1-2; D unresolved. CDR3 length: 16 residues. Trimming stripped 0 bases from V and 1 base from J, with 13 bases between. Per germline, CDR1 SGDLS and CDR2 YYNGEE. CDR3 sequence (DNA): TGTGCCAGCAGCGTAGACCCCGGACTGGATAACTATGGCTACACCTTC. Protein sequence: CASSVDPGLDNYGYTF.

The CDR3 nucleotides read TGCGCCAGCAGGACGGGACTAGCAGGGGATACGCAGTATTTT. Its translation: CASRTGLAGDTQYF. The chain employs TRBV5-1 and TRBJ2-3; 9 positions agree with TRBD2. This CDR3 is built from 14 residues. Germline V gene sequence: CDR1 SGHRS, CDR2 YFSETQ. V was pared by 5 bases and J by 6 bases, with 7 bases of the junction left unmatched.

V gene TRBV7-3 combines with J gene TRBJ2-1; 9 nucleotides line up with TRBD2. V dropped 2 bases and J dropped 9; count of bases not matched to a gene: 5. From germline, CDR1 is SGHTA and CDR2 FQGTGA. CDR3 length: 14 residues. The CDR3: CASSLAGGLVEQFF. CDR3 nucleotides: TGTGCCAGCAGCTTAGCGGGGGGGTTAGTTGAGCAGTTCTTC.

The genes are TRBV7-9 and TRBJ2-7; a possible D gene is TRBD2 (5 bases). Deletions cut 5 bases from V and 13 bases from J, with 18 bases between. CDR1 is SEHNR and CDR2 is FQNEAQ in the germline V gene (reference sequence). This CDR3 is built from 12 residues. CDR3: CASSPYGGWSYF. CDR3 coding DNA: TGTGCCAGCAGCCCCTATGGAGGCTGGAGCTACTTC.

V is TRBV29-1 and J is TRBJ2-3, with TRBD1 as a possible D gene (5 bases). The CDR3 runs to 20 residues. Germline V gene data show CDR1 as SQVTM and CDR2 as ANQGSEA. The V gene lost 4 bases and the J gene lost 0 bases, with 29 bases spanning the gap. DNA for the CDR3: TGCAGCGTTGCCCTACCCAGGGCCTCGAAACCCAGGGTTAGCACAGATACGCAGTATTTT. Its protein product is CSVALPRASKPRVSTDTQYF.

The V and J genes are TRBV28 and TRBJ2-7, with D maybe TRBD2 (6 bases). This CDR3 spans 14 amino acids. Germline CDR1 and CDR2: MDHEN and SYDVKM. V dropped 4 bases and J dropped 3 bases, with 13 bases sitting between them. The chain's CDR3 is CASSSLREYYEQYF. In nucleotides, the CDR3 is TGTGCCAGCAGTTCCCTACGGGAGTACTACGAGCAGTACTTC. Full variable domain (outside the CDR3, taken from reference TRBV28 and TRBJ2-7): DVKVTQSSRYLVKRTGEKVFLECVQDMDHENMFWYRQDPGLGLRLIYFSYDVKMKEKGDIPEGYSVSREKKERFSLILESASTNQTSMYLCASSSLREYYEQYFGPGTRLTVT.

On this clone itself: Other nucleotide sequences in the sample specify the same CDR3. The chain carries TRBV6-1 and TRBJ2-3; weak D call: TRBD2 (5 bases). The germline V gene has CDR1 MNHNS and CDR2 SASEGT. V gave up 3 bases and J gave up 0 bases, with 10 bases separating them. This CDR3 has 15 amino acids. CDR3 sequence: CASSERRGSTDTQYF. The CDR3 DNA is TGTGCCAGCAGTGAGCGACGGGGTAGCACAGATACGCAGTATTTT.

This clone was counted once. V and J are TRBV19 and TRBJ2-7, with D perhaps TRBD1 (6 bases). The V end lost 6 bases, the J end lost 0 bases, and 15 bases lay between the germline ends. This CDR3 spans 15 amino acids. The V gene's germline CDR1 is LNHDA and CDR2 SQIVND (reference sequence). This CDR3 reads CASRDQGPYSYEQYF. The DNA of the CDR3 is TGTGCCAGTAGGGATCAGGGGCCCTACTCCTACGAGCAGTACTTC.

This clone showed up just a few times. V gene TRBV7-8 combines with J gene TRBJ1-5; D not resolved. Trimming cost V 2 bases and J 3 bases, with 11 bases left between them. Germline V gene data show CDR1 as SGHVS and CDR2 as FQNEAQ. The CDR3 runs to 15 residues. The CDR3 DNA follows: TGTGCCAGCAGCTTATTCGAGGAGGCCAATCAGCCCCAGCATTTT. It yields the protein CASSLFEEANQPQHF.

Details on this clone: Additional DNA sequences in this sample encode the identical CDR3. The V and J genes are TRBV15 and TRBJ2-5; D might be TRBD2 (6 bases). V lost 9 bases and J lost 5, with 19 bases in between. The germline gives CDR1 LNHNV, CDR2 YYDKDF (reference sequence). The CDR3 length is 14 residues. The CDR3, as DNA: TGTGCCACGGAGGGGTTCGGGGCCGGGGAGACCCAGTACTTC. It codes for CATEGFGAGETQYF.

In regard to this clone: One end of the junction is discordant with germline, which a read error may explain. V gene TRBV7-7 combines with J gene TRBJ2-1; 7 positions agree with TRBD2. CDR1 SSHAT and CDR2 FNYEAQ come from the germline V gene (reference sequence). The CDR3 is made up of 12 amino acids. CDR3 region: CASSLGEGEQFF. As DNA, the CDR3 is TGTGCTAGCAGCTTGGGGGAGGGTGAGCAGTTCTTC.

The CDR3 DNA reads as TGTGCCAGCAGTTACGGGACAGAATATGGCTACACCTTC. It specifies CASSYGTEYGYTF. The chain employs TRBV6-6 and TRBJ1-2; TRBD1 aligns across 7 bases. Germline CDR1 is MNHNY and CDR2 is SVGAGI (reference sequence). The CDR3 length is 13 residues. V gave up 2 bases and J gave up 5 bases; unmatched junction bases: 2.

The rearrangement uses TRBV6-4 and TRBJ2-4; the match to TRBD1 covers 12 bases. This CDR3 is 17 amino acids long. The germline gives CDR1 MRHNA, CDR2 SNTAGT. The ends lost 3 bases at V and 0 bases at J; junction bases unmatched: 3. CDR3 sequence (DNA): TGTGCCAGCAGTGAGGGACAGGGGGCTTCAGCCAAAAACATTCAGTACTTC. Its translation: CASSEGQGASAKNIQYF.

The chain recombines TRBV6-1 with TRBJ2-6, with D possibly matching TRBD2 (5 bases). V lost 10 bases to trimming and J lost 0 bases, with 13 bases between them. The germline V gene encodes CDR1 MNHNS and CDR2 SASEGT. The CDR3 extends over 15 amino acids. The CDR3 region is CATTSGSSGANVLTF. Here the CDR3 DNA reads TGTGCCACCACTAGTGGCAGCTCTGGGGCCAACGTCCTGACTTTC.

This clone was seen repeatedly, ten times or more. Compared with germline, one end of the junction differs, possibly owing to a read error. J is TRBJ2-1 and V is TRBV7-7; TRBD2 is a possible D gene (5 bases). The CDR3 loop spans 15 amino acids. Germline lookup yields CDR1 SSHAT and CDR2 FNYEAQ (reference sequence). CDR3 amino acids: CASSSMAGLYNEQFF. Written as DNA, the CDR3 is TGTGCTAGCAGCTCCATGGCGGGCCTCTACAATGAGCAGTTCTTC.

This clone showed up just once. The rearrangement uses TRBV29-1 and TRBJ1-2, with D perhaps TRBD1 (6 bases). Germline CDR1 reads SQVTM; CDR2 reads ANQGSEA. Deletions cut 1 base from V and 8 bases from J, with 14 bases between. CDR3 length: 13 amino acids. The CDR3 is CSVEVWQGRGYTF. The CDR3 DNA sequence: TGCAGCGTTGAAGTGTGGCAGGGGCGAGGCTACACCTTC.

This clone has more than one count but fewer than ten. The chain combines TRBV27 with TRBJ1-1; D unclear. V was pared by 0 bases and J by 5 bases, with 7 bases between. The CDR3 consists of 13 residues. From germline, CDR1 is MNHEY and CDR2 SMNVEV (reference sequence). This chain's CDR3 is CASSLSSSTEAFF. CDR3 bases: TGTGCCAGCAGTTTATCGTCCAGTACTGAAGCTTTCTTT.

The sample holds a few counts of this clone. The V and J genes are TRBV19 and TRBJ2-3; D is possibly TRBD1 (6 bases). Germline CDR1 reads LNHDA; CDR2 reads SQIVND (reference sequence). The V end lost 5 bases, the J end lost 0 bases, and 9 bases lay between the germline ends. The CDR3 has 14 amino acids. The CDR3 protein is CASSPGASTDTQYF. DNA of the CDR3: TGTGCCAGTAGTCCAGGGGCCAGCACAGATACGCAGTATTTT. Full variable domain (outside the CDR3, taken from reference TRBV19 and TRBJ2-3): DGGITQSPKYLFRKEGQNVTLSCEQNLNHDAMYWYRQDPGQGLRLIYYSQIVNDFQKGDIAEGYSVSREKKESFPLTVTSAQKNPTAFYLCASSPGASTDTQYFGPGTRLTVL.

The chain joins TRBV5-1 to TRBJ1-3, with TRBD1 matching over 9 bases. Germline V gene lookup returns CDR1 SGHRS and CDR2 YFSETQ. The CDR3 length is 16 residues. V lost 0 bases, J lost 4 bases, and 5 bases stayed unmatched. CDR3 residues: CASSLAGQGIGNTIYF. The CDR3 DNA reads TGCGCCAGCAGCTTGGCAGGACAGGGGATCGGAAACACCATATATTTT.

This clone occurred a few times. The chain links TRBV7-9 to TRBJ1-4, with D unclear. This CDR3 is 14 amino acids long. The V gene's germline CDR1 is SEHNR and CDR2 FQNEAQ (reference sequence). Deletions cut 5 bases from V and 0 bases from J, with 7 bases between. DNA of the CDR3: TGTGCCAGCAGCCCGACTGCAACTAATGAAAAACTGTTTTTT. Its protein product is CASSPTATNEKLFF.

DNA of the CDR3: TGTGCCAGCAGCTTGGCCAGCGGGGGGTACTACGAGCAGTACTTC. Encoded protein: CASSLASGGYYEQYF. The chain couples TRBV5-6 to TRBJ2-7, with 9 positions matching TRBD2. Looked up from germline, CDR1 is SGHDT and CDR2 is YYEEEE. The V and J ends lost 0 bases and 3 bases, in that order; junction bases with no gene match: 4. CDR3 length equals 15 residues.